This TCR beta chain was recorded in a study of T cells in Graves' hyperthyroidism and ophthalmopathy. The germline V gene has CDR1 MDHEN and CDR2 SYDVKM. This CDR3 is 15 amino acids long. Unmatched junction bases numbered 7, after V lost 5 bases and J lost 3 bases. Criteria for exclusion of patients were uncontrolled infection, other autoimmune disease, pregnancy or lactation. Orbital computed tomography and thyroid ultrasound, together with serum TRAb and thyroxine and clinical symptoms, were used for diagnoses. This clonotype occurred many times. Amplification targeted TCR beta CDR3 regions from RNA transcripts. Using the HTBI primer set, a first-round RT-PCR was run on the TCR CDR3. From the multiplex PCR reads, TCRdb called clonotypes with MiXCR, one entry per CDR3 protein. The data contain some 350,000 distinct CDR3 sequences, roughly an eighth of them seen just once; the ten biggest clones take up 30% to 35%.

The clonotype was recovered from a woman aged 40-49 years with Graves' ophthalmopathy. Sequences were obtained from blood. The chain uses TRBV28 and TRBJ2-3, with TRBD1 identical over 8 bases. The CDR3 sequence: CASSKDRASTDTQYF. CDR3 nucleotides: TGTGCCAGCAGTAAGGACAGGGCGAGTACAGATACGCAGTATTTT.